The 12 T cell receptor beta chains presented below share a single source sample, sequenced in a study of OX40 agonist ivuxolimab in advanced cancers. Only in-frame clones appear in the TCRdb table, and some are missing; sequencing was by immunoSEQ multiplex PCR. The sample lists about 69,000 clones, around 89% occurring once. The sample consisted of CD4+ or CD8+ T cells sorted from blood, taken in a trial of the OX40 agonist ivuxolimab. The receptor source for this set is an adult with an advanced solid tumor such as melanoma, head and neck, liver or kidney cancer.

The rearrangement joins TRBV20-1 to TRBJ2-5; D gene unclear. CDR3 size: 11 residues. Deletions cut 6 bases from V and 5 bases from J, with 10 bases between. CDR1 DFQATT and CDR2 SNEGSKA come from the germline V gene (reference sequence). The CDR3 protein is CSAHRPETQYF. CDR3 DNA: TGCAGTGCCCATCGTCCGGAGACCCAGTACTTC.

The J gene is TRBJ2-1, the V gene TRBV7-2, with D uncertain. CDR3 length equals 13 residues. CDR1 and CDR2 (germline): SGHTA, FQGNSA. V lost 2 bases and J 10 bases, leaving 12 bases between the germline ends. In DNA form, the CDR3 reads TGTGCCAGCAGCTTAATCTTGAGTGGGGAGCAGTTCTTC. Its translation: CASSLILSGEQFF.

The chain couples TRBV7-3 to TRBJ2-2; a possible D gene is TRBD2 (5 bases). Germline lookup yields CDR1 SGHTA and CDR2 FQGTGA. V was pared by 5 bases and J by 6 bases, with 16 bases between. The CDR3 sequence is 15 residues long. The CDR3 DNA reads TGTGCCAGCAGCGTAAACGGAAGAGCGGCCGGGGAGCTGTTTTTT. This translates into CASSVNGRAAGELFF.

The rearrangement joins TRBV10-2 to TRBJ2-2, with D tentatively TRBD2 (7 bases). Germline V gives CDR1 WSHSY, CDR2 SAAADI. CDR3 size: 14 residues. Trimming stripped 7 bases from V and 5 bases from J, with 14 bases between. The CDR3 nucleotides read TGCGCCAGCACTCCGGGGGGCGTGACCGGGGAGCTGTTTTTT. Its protein product is CASTPGGVTGELFF.

This chain links TRBV7-2 with TRBJ2-1, with D unclear. The CDR3 extends over 15 amino acids. Germline assignment: CDR1 SGHTA and CDR2 FQGNSA. V was pared by 6 bases and J by 0 bases, with 12 bases between. Here the CDR3 reads CASRATRGSYNEQFF. The CDR3 DNA is TGTGCCAGCAGGGCTACCAGAGGCTCCTACAATGAGCAGTTCTTC.

As concerns this clone: An end of the junction differs from the germline gene, which may be a read error. The CDR3: CASSLTGANTEAFF. CDR3 sequence (DNA): TGTGCCAGCAGCCTAACGGGGGCGAACACTGAAGCTTTCTTT. The V gene is TRBV7-3, the J gene TRBJ1-1; a possible D gene is TRBD1 (6 bases). This CDR3 contains 14 residues. The germline V gene encodes CDR1 SGHTA and CDR2 FQGTGA.

V is TRBV7-2 and J is TRBJ2-3, with TRBD2 as a possible D gene (5 bases). CDR1 and CDR2 (germline): SGHTA, FQGNSA. The germline V and J ends were trimmed by 5 bases and 4 bases, with 13 bases remaining between them. The CDR3 consists of 14 residues. The CDR3 reads CASSQDASPDTQYF. CDR3 coding DNA: TGTGCCAGCAGCCAGGACGCTAGCCCAGATACGCAGTATTTT. The whole variable domain, remainder taken from reference TRBV7-2 and TRBJ2-3, is GAGVSQSPSNKVTEKGKDVELRCDPISGHTALYWYRQSLGQGLEFLIYFQGNSAPDKSGLPSDRFSAERTGGSVSTLTIQRTQQEDSAVYLCASSQDASPDTQYFGPGTRLTVL.

The chain recombines TRBV18 with TRBJ1-4; 8 nucleotides line up with TRBD1. In germline, CDR1 is KGHSH, CDR2 LQKENI. Trimming took 5 bases from V and 6 from J; bases not matched to a gene: 14. The CDR3 sequence is 17 residues long. Here the CDR3 reads CASSRSPGGESDEKLFF. The CDR3 DNA follows: TGTGCCAGCTCAAGGTCACCAGGGGGCGAATCTGATGAAAAACTGTTTTTT.

The chain has TRBV15 and TRBJ2-1, with D perhaps assigned TRBD1 or TRBD2 (6 bases each). Per the germline V gene, CDR1 is LNHNV and CDR2 is YYDKDF (reference sequence). V was pared by 4 bases and J by 9 bases, with 13 bases between. The CDR3 sequence is 13 residues long. The DNA for the CDR3 is TGTGCCACCAGCAACCTAGAGGGGGGTGAGCAGTTCTTC. This gives the protein CATSNLEGGEQFF.

This rearrangement joins TRBV11-2 to TRBJ2-1, with 13 bases that match TRBD2. Per the germline V gene, CDR1 is SGHAT and CDR2 is FQNNGV. V was pared by 5 bases and J by 9 bases, with 7 bases of the junction left unmatched. This CDR3 region has 15 residues. CDR3 sequence: CASSPLAGGPGEQFF. Written as DNA, the CDR3 is TGTGCCAGCAGCCCACTAGCGGGAGGGCCAGGTGAGCAGTTCTTC. Filled out from reference TRBV11-2 and TRBJ2-1, the complete variable domain reads EAGVAQSPRYKIIEKRQSVAFWCNPISGHATLYWYQQILGQGPKLLIQFQNNGVVDDSQLPKDRFSAERLKGVDSTLKIQPAKLEDSAVYLCASSPLAGGPGEQFFGPGTRLTVL.

This chain links TRBV7-2 with TRBJ1-3, with D unresolved. V was shortened by 6 bases and J by 2 bases, with 8 bases between the two germline ends. The CDR3 length is 13 residues. Looked up from germline, CDR1 is SGHTA and CDR2 is FQGNSA. The CDR3 region is CASSRGTGNTIYF. The CDR3, as DNA: TGTGCCAGCAGTCGGGGAACTGGAAACACCATATATTTT.

The chain employs TRBV5-6 and TRBJ2-5; tentatively, D is TRBD2 (7 bases). The germline CDR1 and CDR2 sequences are SGHDT and YYEEEE. The V gene lost 4 bases and the J gene lost 0 bases, with 13 bases spanning the gap. This CDR3 comprises 15 residues. The CDR3 is CASSPGGHYQETQYF. CDR3 bases: TGTGCCAGCAGCCCGGGGGGACATTACCAAGAGACCCAGTACTTC.